These 22 T cell receptor beta chains originate from one sample sequenced in a study of T cells after posttransplantation cyclophosphamide. Assay: immunoSEQ multiplex PCR; the TCRdb copy retains only in-frame clones and omits some. The counts give more than 10,000 clones, none of them seen only once; around 26% is held by the top ten. Treatment was busulfan-fludarabine conditioning, a marrow graft, and cyclophosphamide on days +3 and +4. Sample: PBMCs, taken after allogeneic stem cell transplant with posttransplant cyclophosphamide. Source of these receptors: a female patient in her 40s who received an allogeneic stem cell transplant from an unrelated donor, was CMV-positive, and had acute GVHD only. Some T cells may be the graft donor's.

This clone was seen at least ten times. V usage is TRBV18 and J usage is TRBJ2-7; perhaps TRBD2 as D (6 bases). Per the germline V gene, CDR1 is KGHSH and CDR2 is LQKENI. This CDR3 has 14 residues. The germline V and J ends were trimmed by 2 bases and 5 bases, with 13 bases remaining between them. The CDR3 nucleotides are TGTGCCAGCTCACCAGATTCTCCGGGGGACGAGCAGTACTTC. This gives the protein CASSPDSPGDEQYF.

In its sample, this clone was seen many times. V and J are TRBV28 and TRBJ2-7; TRBD2 matches 9 bases. The CDR3 covers 15 residues. Germline V CDR1 and CDR2: MDHEN, SYDVKM. The ends lost 4 bases at V and 0 bases at J; junction bases unmatched: 4. CDR3 in amino acids: CASSYLAGFSYEQYF. The DNA of the CDR3 is TGTGCCAGCAGTTACCTAGCGGGGTTCTCCTACGAGCAGTACTTC.

The sample holds many counts of this clone. V usage is TRBV5-8 and J usage is TRBJ1-1; no clear D. The germline CDR1 and CDR2 sequences are SGHTS and YDEGEE. V was pared by 2 bases and J by 4 bases, with 12 bases between. The CDR3 extends over 14 amino acids. The CDR3 DNA is TGTGCCAGCAGCTTTGGGAGCAGGATCACTGAAGCTTTCTTT. It yields the protein CASSFGSRITEAFF.

This clone was observed at least ten times. The chain employs TRBV9 and TRBJ1-1; 7 nucleotides line up with TRBD1. V gave up 2 bases and J gave up 0 bases; unmatched junction bases: 1. The V gene's germline CDR1 is SGDLS and CDR2 YYNGEE. The CDR3 loop spans 14 amino acids. The CDR3 coding sequence is TGTGCCAGCAGCGTGACAGGGATGAACACTGAAGCTTTCTTT. Its translation is CASSVTGMNTEAFF.

This clone was detected a few times. This rearrangement joins TRBV18 to TRBJ1-2; 8 nucleotides agree with TRBD1. The V gene's germline CDR1 is KGHSH and CDR2 LQKENI. V was pared by 2 bases and J by 1 base, with 6 bases of the junction left unmatched. The CDR3 consists of 16 residues. DNA for the CDR3: TGTGCCAGCTCACCAAGGCAGGGGGCCTATAACTATGGCTACACCTTC. Translating it yields CASSPRQGAYNYGYTF.

Ten or more counts support this clone. The chain is built from TRBV5-5 and TRBJ2-5; 9 bases agree with TRBD2. Germline CDR1 is SGHKS and CDR2 is YYEKEE (reference sequence). V trimming: 0 bases; J trimming: 2 bases; junction bases outside the gene matches: 2. This CDR3 contains 15 residues. For the CDR3, the DNA is TGTGCCAGCAGCTTGGTTCTAGCGGGACAAGAGACCCAGTACTTC. Protein product: CASSLVLAGQETQYF.

This clone was counted only a few times. The chain links TRBV7-9 to TRBJ2-1; tentative D call: TRBD2 (5 bases). Germline CDR1 reads SEHNR; CDR2 reads FQNEAQ (reference sequence). The V and J ends lost 5 bases and 7 bases respectively, with 15 bases between them. This CDR3 has 14 amino acids. The CDR3 spells CASSPAVLGNEQFF. As DNA, the CDR3 is TGTGCCAGCAGCCCAGCGGTTTTGGGGAATGAGCAGTTCTTC.

This clone was detected a few times. V is TRBV9 and J is TRBJ2-5, with D perhaps matching TRBD1 (6 bases). This CDR3 comprises 16 residues. With 7 bases removed from V and 4 bases from J, the gap between germline ends came to 23 bases. CDR1 SGDLS and CDR2 YYNGEE come from the germline V gene. This chain's CDR3 is CASSLNPRGDRETQYF. CDR3 nucleotide sequence: TGTGCCAGCTCTTTGAATCCCAGGGGAGATCGAGAGACCCAGTACTTC.

This clone was seen a handful of times. For the CDR3, the DNA is TGTGCCAGCACCTTAAAGGGACTAGCGGGGTCAAGGTACAATGAGCAGTTCTTC. Translated, it gives CASTLKGLAGSRYNEQFF. The chain carries TRBV28 and TRBJ2-1; 13 positions agree with TRBD2. The CDR3 has 18 amino acids. The ends lost 7 bases at V and 4 bases at J; junction bases unmatched: 13. Germline loops: CDR1 MDHEN, CDR2 SYDVKM.

This clone showed up many times. This chain connects TRBV28 to TRBJ2-1; the match to TRBD1 covers 7 bases. The V gene end was trimmed by 0 bases and the J gene end by 8 bases; junction bases not matched to a gene: 13. The CDR3 totals 17 residues. From germline, CDR1 is MDHEN and CDR2 SYDVKM. This CDR3 reads CASSLWETGWRSDEQFF. As DNA, the CDR3 is TGTGCCAGCAGTTTATGGGAGACAGGGTGGCGGAGCGATGAGCAGTTCTTC.

By frequency in the sample, this clone is medium-sized (0.01 to 0.1%). The chain recombines TRBV19 with TRBJ1-3; D gene uncertain. Trimming left V 9 bases short and J 2 bases short, with 20 bases between. The germline V gene encodes CDR1 LNHDA and CDR2 SQIVND (reference sequence). The CDR3 spans 16 residues. CDR3 DNA: TGTGCCAGAACCCTGAGGCAATCTGACCCTGGAAACACCATATATTTT. Amino acid sequence: CARTLRQSDPGNTIYF.

This clone has at least ten counts. The rearrangement links TRBV28 to TRBJ1-4, with unresolved D. V lost 4 bases and J lost 7, with 19 bases in between. The CDR3 is made up of 16 amino acids. The germline V gene has CDR1 MDHEN and CDR2 SYDVKM. The CDR3 region has the DNA TGTGCCAGCAGTTCCCCCTCCTCGAATAGAGGTGAAAAACTGTTTTTT. This encodes CASSSPSSNRGEKLFF.

This clone was detected a few times. The CDR3, as DNA: TGTGCCAGCAGTGACCCGAGCACAGATACGCAGTATTTT. Residues: CASSDPSTDTQYF. The V call is TRBV6-4, the J call TRBJ2-3; D call uncertain. Germline V CDR1 and CDR2: MRHNA, SNTAGT. Trimming took off 2 bases at V and 0 bases at J, with 3 bases between the two ends. The CDR3 sequence is 13 residues long.

This clone was found many times. The chain recombines TRBV5-4 with TRBJ2-5; 11 nucleotides agree with TRBD2. Germline trimming cut 0 bases from V and 1 base from J; bases unmatched to any gene: 2. Germline V CDR1 and CDR2: SGHNT, YYREEE (reference sequence). This CDR3 has 16 amino acids. The CDR3 coding sequence is TGTGCCAGCAGCTTGGAGCTAGCGGGGGGCCAAGAGACCCAGTACTTC. Translating gives CASSLELAGGQETQYF. The complete variable domain, with remaining parts taken from reference TRBV5-4 and TRBJ2-5, reads ETGVTQSPTHLIKTRGQQVTLRCSSQSGHNTVSWYQQALGQGPQFIFQYYREEENGRGNFPPRFSGLQFPNYSSELNVNALELDDSALYLCASSLELAGGQETQYFGPGTRLLVL.

The chain recombines TRBV5-6 with TRBJ2-4; D unclear. The germline V gene encodes CDR1 SGHDT and CDR2 YYEEEE. V lost 0 bases and J 8 bases, leaving 9 bases between the germline ends. The CDR3 has 13 amino acids. The CDR3 is CASSLAGLHIQYF. The CDR3 nucleotides are TGTGCCAGCAGCTTGGCCGGGTTACACATTCAGTACTTC.

Ten or more counts support this clone. The gene calls are TRBV27 and TRBJ2-1, with 7 bases fitting TRBD2. J was trimmed by 0 bases and V by 5 bases; bases with no gene match: 7. The germline CDR1 and CDR2 sequences are MNHEY and SMNVEV (reference sequence). This CDR3 is built from 16 residues. The chain's CDR3 is CASSPGGGPSYNEQFF. CDR3 DNA sequence: TGTGCCAGCAGTCCCGGCGGGGGTCCCTCCTACAATGAGCAGTTCTTC.

This clone was counted ten times or more. This chain joins TRBV4-1 and TRBJ2-5; the D gene is possibly TRBD2 (5 bases). This CDR3 is built from 17 residues. Germline values: CDR1 MGHRA, CDR2 YSYEKL. V was trimmed by 4 bases and J by 1 base, leaving 19 bases between them. The CDR3 DNA sequence: TGCGCCAGCAGCCCTACCCGGTACGGGGTGCCCCAAGAGACCCAGTACTTC. Residues: CASSPTRYGVPQETQYF.

The rearrangement uses TRBV4-1 and TRBJ2-7; D may be TRBD2 (5 bases). Deletions cut 3 bases from V and 2 bases from J, with 14 bases between. The CDR3 is 15 residues long. CDR1 MGHRA and CDR2 YSYEKL come from the germline V gene. CDR3 region: CASSHRLGETYEQYF. CDR3 DNA sequence: TGCGCCAGCAGCCACCGCCTCGGGGAAACCTACGAGCAGTACTTC.

This clone was picked up many times. This sequence joins TRBV4-2 and TRBJ2-3, with TRBD2 matching 7 bases. CDR3 length: 15 amino acids. V lost 10 bases and J lost 4; bases outside the gene matches: 14. Germline CDR1 reads LGHNA; CDR2 reads YNFKEQ. This chain's CDR3 is CATREVAELPDTQYF. The DNA of the CDR3 is TGTGCCACCCGGGAGGTAGCGGAACTCCCAGATACGCAGTATTTT.

This clone was observed at least ten times. The V and J genes are TRBV4-2 and TRBJ1-1; D remains ambiguous. Germline V lookup: CDR1 LGHNA, CDR2 YNFKEQ. With 8 bases removed from V and 5 bases from J, the gap between germline ends came to 15 bases. The CDR3 has 13 residues. CDR3 in DNA: TGTGCCAGCCGACATTCCGGCGGGACTGAAGCTTTCTTT. Translated, it gives CASRHSGGTEAFF.

This clone was counted only a few times. This sequence joins TRBV7-2 and TRBJ1-3; D is uncertain. V lost 1 base and J 1 base, leaving 5 bases between the germline ends. The CDR3 contains 14 residues. The germline V gene encodes CDR1 SGHTA and CDR2 FQGNSA. The CDR3 nucleotides are TGTGCCAGCAGCTTAGGCGGATCTGGAAACACCATATATTTT. As protein: CASSLGGSGNTIYF.

This clone was observed many times. The rearrangement links TRBV7-9 to TRBJ1-5; D is uncertain. The V gene's germline CDR1 is SEHNR and CDR2 FQNEAQ (reference sequence). V lost 5 bases and J 0 bases, leaving 11 bases between the germline ends. CDR3 size: 15 residues. The CDR3 spells CASSPRGNSNQPQHF. The CDR3 nucleotides are TGTGCCAGCAGCCCCCGGGGAAATAGCAATCAGCCCCAGCATTTT. The variable domain in full, with the rest retrieved from reference TRBV7-9 and TRBJ1-5, is DTGVSQNPRHKITKRGQNVTFRCDPISEHNRLYWYRQTLGQGPEFLTYFQNEAQLEKSRLLSDRFSAERPKGSFSTLEIQRTEQGDSAMYLCASSPRGNSNQPQHFGDGTRLSIL.